This T cell receptor (beta chain) was documented in a study of T-cell reconstitution after alpha-beta-depleted transplantation in children. This clonotype came up many times. The CDR3 has 16 amino acids. Trimming removed 4 bases from V and 2 bases from J, with 13 bases in between. Germline lookup yields CDR1 SGHRS and CDR2 YFSETQ. Library preparation (for TCRbeta) was performed with unique molecular identifiers. TCRdb used MiXCR to reprocess the PCR reads, holding one entry per CDR3 protein. The table shows 200,000 to 300,000 distinct CDR3 sequences, with about 11% occurring only once. The J gene is TRBJ1-6, the V gene TRBV5-1; TRBD1 is a possible D gene (5 bases). The sample here was PBMCs from the stem cell graft donor, taken from the stem cell graft. The TCR comes from a human donor who donated a stem cell graft to a child with acute lymphoblastic leukemia. The chain's CDR3 is CASSPGTETYNSPLHF. For the CDR3, the DNA is TGCGCCAGCAGCCCTGGGACCGAGACCTATAATTCACCCCTCCACTTT. Based on the CDR3 plus reference TRBV5-1 and TRBJ1-6, the full variable domain is KAGVTQTPRYLIKTRGQQVTLSCSPISGHRSVSWYQQTPGQGLQFLFEYFSETQRNKGNFPGRFSGRQFSNSRSEMNVSTLELGDSALYLCASSPGTETYNSPLHFGNGTRLTVT.